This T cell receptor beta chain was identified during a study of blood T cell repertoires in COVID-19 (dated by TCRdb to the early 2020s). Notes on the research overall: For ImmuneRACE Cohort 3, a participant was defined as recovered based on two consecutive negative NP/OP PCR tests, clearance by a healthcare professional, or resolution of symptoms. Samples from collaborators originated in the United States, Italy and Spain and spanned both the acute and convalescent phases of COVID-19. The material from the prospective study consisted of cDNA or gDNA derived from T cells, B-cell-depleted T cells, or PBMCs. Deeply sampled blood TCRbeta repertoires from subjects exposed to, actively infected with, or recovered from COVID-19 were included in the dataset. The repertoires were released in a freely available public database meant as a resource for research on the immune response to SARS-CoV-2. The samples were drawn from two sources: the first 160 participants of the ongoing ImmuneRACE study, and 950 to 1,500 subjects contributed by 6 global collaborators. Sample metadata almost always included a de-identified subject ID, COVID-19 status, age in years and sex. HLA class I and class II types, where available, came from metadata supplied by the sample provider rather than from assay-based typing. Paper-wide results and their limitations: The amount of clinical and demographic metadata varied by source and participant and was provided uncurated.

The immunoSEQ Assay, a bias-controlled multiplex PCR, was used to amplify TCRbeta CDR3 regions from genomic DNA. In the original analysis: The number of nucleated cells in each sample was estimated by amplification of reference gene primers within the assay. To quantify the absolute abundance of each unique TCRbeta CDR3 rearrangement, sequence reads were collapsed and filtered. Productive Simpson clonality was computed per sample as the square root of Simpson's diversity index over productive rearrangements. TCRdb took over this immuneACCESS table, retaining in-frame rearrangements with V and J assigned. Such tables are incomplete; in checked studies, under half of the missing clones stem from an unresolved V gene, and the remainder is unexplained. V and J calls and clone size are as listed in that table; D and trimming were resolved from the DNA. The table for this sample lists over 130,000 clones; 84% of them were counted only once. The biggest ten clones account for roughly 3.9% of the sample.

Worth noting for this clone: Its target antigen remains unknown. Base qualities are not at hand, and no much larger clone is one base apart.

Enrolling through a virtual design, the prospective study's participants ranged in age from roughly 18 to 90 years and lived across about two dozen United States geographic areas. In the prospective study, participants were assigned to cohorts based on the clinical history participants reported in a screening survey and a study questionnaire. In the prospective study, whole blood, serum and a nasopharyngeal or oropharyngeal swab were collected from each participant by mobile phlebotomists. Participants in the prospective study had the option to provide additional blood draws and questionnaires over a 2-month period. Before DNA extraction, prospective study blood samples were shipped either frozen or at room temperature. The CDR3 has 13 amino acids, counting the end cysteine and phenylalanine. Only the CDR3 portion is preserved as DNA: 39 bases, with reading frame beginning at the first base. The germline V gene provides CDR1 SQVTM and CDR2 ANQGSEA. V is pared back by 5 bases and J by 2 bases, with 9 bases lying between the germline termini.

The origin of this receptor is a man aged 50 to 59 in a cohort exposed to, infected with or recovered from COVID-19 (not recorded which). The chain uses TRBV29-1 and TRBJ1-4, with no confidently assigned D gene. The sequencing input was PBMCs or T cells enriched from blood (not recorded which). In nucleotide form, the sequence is TGCAGCGTTTACAGTGGTACTAATGAAAAACTGTTTTTT. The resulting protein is CSVYSGTNEKLFF. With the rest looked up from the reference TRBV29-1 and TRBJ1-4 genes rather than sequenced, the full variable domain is SAVISQKPSRDICQRGTSLTIQCQVDSQVTMMFWYRQQPGQSLTLIATANQGSEATYESGFVIDKFPISRPNLTFSTLTVSNMSPEDSSIYLCSVYSGTNEKLFFGSGTQLSVL.